Shown below are 20 T cell receptor beta chains from a single sample sequenced in a study of metastatic and nonmetastatic thyroid tumors. MiXCR re-clonotyped the PCR reads for TCRdb. The sample holds around 44,000 clones, over 25% seen once. Every patient was untreated before thyroid surgery. Specimen: blood. Receptors originate from a male donor with papillary thyroid cancer or a benign thyroid nodule (not recorded which). Some clones in this sample may be carry-over from other donors' samples.

J is TRBJ2-7 and V is TRBV20-1, with D maybe TRBD2 (6 bases). The germline V gene encodes CDR1 DFQATT and CDR2 SNEGSKA (reference sequence). The V and J ends lost 6 bases and 0 bases respectively, with 15 bases between them. This CDR3 comprises 14 residues. CDR3 nucleotides: TGCAGTGCCTGGGACTTTCGAAGCTCCTACGAGCAGTACTTC. The encoded protein is CSAWDFRSSYEQYF.

Regarding this clone: The CDR3 ends on some other residue instead of the conserved phenylalanine or tryptophan, so this is likely a read error. It is unclear where the CDR3 begins or ends on the DNA, so no DNA is shown, and the CDR3 is as TCRdb lists it. The chain recombines TRBV7-3 with TRBJ2-6; the D call of TRBD2 is as the table states it, not checked on the DNA. Germline CDR1 reads SGHTA; CDR2 reads FQGTGA. The CDR3 extends over 9 residues, inclusive of both ends. The CDR3 loop is CASSFDYLA.

This clone was counted ten times or more. V gene TRBV7-9 combines with J gene TRBJ2-5; TRBD2 agrees at 11 bases. Trimming removed 1 base from V and 4 bases from J; junction bases left unmatched: 2. The CDR3 covers 15 residues. Germline lookup yields CDR1 SEHNR and CDR2 FQNEAQ (reference sequence). As DNA, the CDR3 is TGTGCCAGCAGCTTAGTTCTAGCGGGGGGAGAGACCCAGTACTTC. Translated, it gives CASSLVLAGGETQYF.

About this clone: The junction does not match germline at one end; this may be a read error. This chain uses TRBV12-3 or TRBV12-4 with TRBJ2-2; D not certain. This CDR3 is built from 13 residues. As DNA, the CDR3 is TGTCCCAGCAGCCTGTCAGTGGGCGGGGAGCTGTTTTTT. Its translation: CPSSLSVGGELFF.

In its sample, this clone is medium-sized (0.01 to 0.1%). This rearrangement joins TRBV20-1 to TRBJ2-7, with 9 bases lining up with TRBD2. The CDR3 contains 17 residues. V gave up 2 bases and J gave up 5 bases; unmatched junction bases: 16. From germline, CDR1 is DFQATT and CDR2 SNEGSKA (reference sequence). The CDR3, as DNA: TGCAGTGCTAGATCACCATCTAGGGCTAGCGGGGACCACGAGCAGTACTTC. Translating it yields CSARSPSRASGDHEQYF.

This clone was counted at least ten times. The chain uses TRBV4-2 and TRBJ2-2; perhaps D is TRBD1 or TRBD2 (5 bases each). The CDR3 loop spans 17 amino acids. Germline CDR1 and CDR2: LGHNA and YNFKEQ. V gave up 1 base and J gave up 6 bases, with 18 bases separating them. The chain's CDR3 is CASSQASGSKGPGELFF. The CDR3 coding sequence is TGTGCCAGCAGCCAAGCATCGGGATCCAAGGGACCCGGGGAGCTGTTTTTT.

This clone has ten or more counts. CDR3 sequence reads: CASSYRDRVGYTF. CDR3 in DNA: TGTGCCAGCAGTTACCGGGACAGGGTAGGCTACACCTTC. The chain recombines TRBV6-5 with TRBJ1-2, with 9 nucleotides matching TRBD1. Germline V gene lookup returns CDR1 MNHEY and CDR2 SVGAGI. This CDR3 is 13 amino acids long. V lost 2 bases and J lost 8; bases outside the gene matches: 3.

This clone was observed a few times. J is TRBJ2-3 and V is TRBV20-1; the D gene is possibly TRBD1 (5 bases). V was pared by 3 bases and J by 4 bases, with 17 bases between. Germline CDR1 DFQATT, CDR2 SNEGSKA (reference sequence). This CDR3 comprises 15 residues. DNA of the CDR3: TGCAGTGCTAGGAGCAGGGTTGGGATTGCAGATACGCAGTATTTT. It is translated as CSARSRVGIADTQYF.

This clone was observed many times. The genes are TRBV2 and TRBJ2-1, with 11 bases fitting TRBD2. Germline CDR1 reads SNHLY; CDR2 reads FYNNEI. CDR3 length equals 14 residues. Germline trimming cut 7 bases from V and 4 bases from J; bases unmatched to any gene: 3. CDR3 amino acids: CASTGTSGYNEQFF. In DNA, the CDR3 is TGTGCCAGCACAGGGACTAGCGGATACAATGAGCAGTTCTTC.

This clone was recorded many times. The genes are TRBV9 and TRBJ2-1; 10 bases are a match to TRBD2. The CDR3 spans 16 residues. Germline loops: CDR1 SGDLS, CDR2 YYNGEE. The ends lost 0 bases at V and 3 bases at J; junction bases unmatched: 3. In DNA form, the CDR3 reads TGTGCCAGCAGCGTAGCTGTAGCGGGGGGCTACAATGAGCAGTTCTTC. This encodes CASSVAVAGGYNEQFF.

This clone was seen ten or more times. The V call is TRBV6-1, the J call TRBJ2-3; possibly TRBD2 for D (5 bases). Trimming removed 3 bases at V and 1 base at J, with 14 bases between. The CDR3 is 16 residues long. The germline gives CDR1 MNHNS, CDR2 SASEGT. The CDR3 nucleotides read TGTGCCAGCAGTGACGCTGGACTTTTAGGCACAGATACGCAGTATTTT. This codes for CASSDAGLLGTDTQYF.

This rearrangement joins TRBV11-2 to TRBJ1-1; 9 bases match TRBD1. The CDR3 contains 14 residues. CDR1 and CDR2 (germline): SGHAT, FQNNGV. Losses at the gene ends were 2 bases for V and 5 bases for J; bases not matched to a gene: 3. Here the CDR3 DNA reads TGTGCCAGCAGCTTAACTGGACAGGGGACTGAAGCTTTCTTT. It yields the protein CASSLTGQGTEAFF.

This clone was found a few times. J is TRBJ2-2 and V is TRBV7-8, with TRBD2 matching over 12 bases. Germline values: CDR1 SGHVS, CDR2 FQNEAQ. This CDR3 region has 18 residues. V lost 5 bases and J lost 0; bases outside the gene matches: 7. Here the CDR3 reads CASSPRTSGVANTGELFF. The CDR3, as DNA: TGTGCCAGCAGCCCCCGGACTAGCGGGGTCGCGAACACCGGGGAGCTGTTTTTT.

V usage is TRBV9 and J usage is TRBJ2-1; TRBD2 might be the D (6 bases). The CDR3 runs 16 residues. From germline, CDR1 is SGDLS and CDR2 YYNGEE. Trimming removed 0 bases at V and 0 bases at J, with 10 bases between. DNA of the CDR3: TGTGCCAGCAGCGTAGTTGAGGGAGGCTCCTACAATGAGCAGTTCTTC. Encoded protein: CASSVVEGGSYNEQFF.

Ten or more counts support this clone. The chain uses TRBV5-6 and TRBJ2-2, with D hard to call. In germline, CDR1 is SGHDT, CDR2 YYEEEE. The ends were cut back, 0 bases at V and 2 bases at J, with 8 bases in the middle. The CDR3 length is 15 residues. The CDR3 is CASSLVDFNTGELFF. DNA of the CDR3: TGTGCCAGCAGCTTGGTCGACTTTAACACCGGGGAGCTGTTTTTT. Together with reference TRBV5-6 and TRBJ2-2, the CDR3 gives the full variable domain: DAGVTQSPTHLIKTRGQQVTLRCSPKSGHDTVSWYQQALGQGPQFIFQYYEEEERQRGNFPDRFSGHQFPNYSSELNVNALLLGDSALYLCASSLVDFNTGELFFGEGSRLTVL.

This clone has only a few counts. The chain couples TRBV6-1 to TRBJ2-5; D is possibly TRBD2 (7 bases). In germline, CDR1 is MNHNS, CDR2 SASEGT. CDR3 length: 16 residues. V was shortened by 6 bases and J by 1 base, with 18 bases between the two germline ends. This chain's CDR3 is CASRAPEGEGQETQYF. CDR3 nucleotides: TGTGCCAGCAGAGCCCCTGAGGGGGAGGGCCAAGAGACCCAGTACTTC.

This clone was found a few times. The V gene is TRBV19, the J gene TRBJ1-4; TRBD1 might be the D (5 bases). The CDR3 consists of 13 residues. Germline V gene lookup returns CDR1 LNHDA and CDR2 SQIVND (reference sequence). V was trimmed by 8 bases and J by 4 bases, leaving 11 bases between them. The CDR3 sequence: CASSRRVNEKLFF. The CDR3 bases are TGTGCCAGTTCCCGCAGGGTTAATGAAAAACTGTTTTTT.

This clone occurred many times. The J gene is TRBJ1-3, the V gene TRBV18; D is undetermined. CDR1 is KGHSH, CDR2 LQKENI, per germline. The CDR3 totals 15 residues. Trimming removed 1 base at V and 0 bases at J, with 7 bases between. CDR3 DNA: TGTGCCAGCTCACCACGAGGGAACTCTGGAAACACCATATATTTT. Protein product: CASSPRGNSGNTIYF. Using reference TRBV18 and TRBJ1-3 for the parts outside the CDR3, the full variable domain is NAGVMQNPRHLVRRRGQEARLRCSPMKGHSHVYWYRQLPEEGLKFMVYLQKENIIDESGMPKERFSAEFPKEGPSILRIQQVVRGDSAAYFCASSPRGNSGNTIYFGEGSWLTVV.

This sequence joins TRBV4-1 and TRBJ2-5, with D uncertain. The end of the DNA aligns better with TRBJ2-1, so the J call may be wrong. This CDR3 is built from 13 residues. CDR1 is MGHRA and CDR2 is YSYEKL in the germline V gene. DNA for the CDR3: TGCGCCAGCAGCCAAGATTATTTAAATGAGCAGTTCTTC. Translated, it gives CASSQDYLNEQFF.

In regard to this clone: Other nucleotide sequences in the sample specify the same CDR3. The V gene is TRBV20-1, the J gene TRBJ2-1; perhaps D is TRBD1 or TRBD2 (5 bases each). The V end lost 3 bases, the J end lost 7 bases, and 22 bases lay between the germline ends. Germline CDR1 reads DFQATT; CDR2 reads SNEGSKA (reference sequence). This CDR3 is 16 amino acids long. The CDR3 DNA reads TGCAGTGCTAGTGGTGGGGCTGGCCGGGCGGGTAATGAGCAGTTCTTC. It specifies CSASGGAGRAGNEQFF.